This T cell receptor beta chain was captured by sequencing in a study of blood T cells in healthy people across ages. Study results and limitations: Versus aged donors, long-lived donors had higher diversity and more naive CD4+ cells.

CDR3 size: 14 residues. V lost 4 bases to trimming and J lost 2 bases, with 14 bases between them. Per the germline V gene, CDR1 is DFQATT and CDR2 is SNEGSKA (reference sequence). As concerns this clonotype: Its matching antigen is unknown.

A second PCR of roughly 7 to 11 cycles used a sample-barcoded 5' primer and a J-beta primer mix. TCRdb ran MiXCR on the 5' RACE reads and lists one entry per CDR3 protein. Of about 680,000 distinct CDR3 sequences in the sample, 45% to 50% were seen once. They isolated at least 6 million PBMCs from each sample. No fewer than 5.5 micrograms of total RNA were isolated from every sample. The sequence was obtained from a woman aged 60-75 years in good health. The V and J genes are TRBV20-1 and TRBJ1-1; tentatively, D is TRBD1 (6 bases). Sequencing was carried out using blood. The CDR3 DNA sequence: TGCAGTGCTAACAACAGGGCTGGCAACACTGAAGCTTTCTTT. Protein sequence: CSANNRAGNTEAFF.